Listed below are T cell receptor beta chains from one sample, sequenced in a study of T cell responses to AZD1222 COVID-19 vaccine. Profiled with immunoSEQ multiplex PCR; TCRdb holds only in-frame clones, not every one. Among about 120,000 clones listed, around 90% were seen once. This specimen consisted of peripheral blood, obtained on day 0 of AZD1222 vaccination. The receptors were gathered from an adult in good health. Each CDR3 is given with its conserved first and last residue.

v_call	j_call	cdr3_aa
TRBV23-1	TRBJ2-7	CARSRPPNPTYRDRSYEQYF
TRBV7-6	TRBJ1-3	CASGRSHYSGNTIYF
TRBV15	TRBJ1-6	CATSRDLGGSPLHF
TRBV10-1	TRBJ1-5	CASIGHYDQPQHF
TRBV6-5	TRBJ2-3	CASSRDLGDTQYF
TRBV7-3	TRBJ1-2	CASSSGRYYGYTF
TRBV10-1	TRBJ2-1	CASSVPGLAEYNEQFF
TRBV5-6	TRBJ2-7	CASSLGLIYEQYF
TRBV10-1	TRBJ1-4	CASSESGMRDEKLFF
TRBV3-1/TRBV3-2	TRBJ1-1	CASSRTGEVVGAFF
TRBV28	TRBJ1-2	CASSLSGYYGYTF
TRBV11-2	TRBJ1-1	CASSWGNTEAFF
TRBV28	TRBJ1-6	CASSSGPRHSPLHF
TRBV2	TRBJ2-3	CASSRERGGPDTQYF
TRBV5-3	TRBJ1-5	CARSLEAARPESNQPQHF
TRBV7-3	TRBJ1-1	CASSTRQGTNTEAFF
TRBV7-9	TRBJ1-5	CASSWDGLQPQHF
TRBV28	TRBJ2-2	CASSPSRWQVNTGELFF
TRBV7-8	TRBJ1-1	CASSLGSVNTEAFF
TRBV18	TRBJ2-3	CASSPSRGGSTDTQYF
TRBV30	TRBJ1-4	CACPTGGDYEKLFF
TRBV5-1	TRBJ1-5	CASSSDGEGSQHF
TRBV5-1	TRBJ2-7	CASSPGHSTSYEQYF
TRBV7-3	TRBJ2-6	CASSPQTGRSPSGANVLTF
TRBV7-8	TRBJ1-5	CASSLSGLVQGQPQHF
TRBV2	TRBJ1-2	CASSEDRPHTF
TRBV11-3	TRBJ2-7	CASSSDRGPYEQYF
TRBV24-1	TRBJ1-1	CAISDPGTGGTEAFF
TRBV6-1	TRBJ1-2	CASRQPNNRGYTF
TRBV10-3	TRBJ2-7	CAISDSFEQYF
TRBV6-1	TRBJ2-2	CASSDRLASVPTGELFF
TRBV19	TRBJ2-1	CASSIDRSSHNEQFF
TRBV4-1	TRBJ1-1	CASSHLKQGFTEAFF
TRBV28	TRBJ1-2	CASSLWGFGYTF
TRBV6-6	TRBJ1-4	CASSYMEKLFF
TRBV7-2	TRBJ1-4	CASSLWGEKLFF
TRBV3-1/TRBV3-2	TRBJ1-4	CASSAIFRVATNEKLFF
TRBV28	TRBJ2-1	CASSRPSRDSSYNEQFF
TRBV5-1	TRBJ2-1	CASSLLLYEQFF
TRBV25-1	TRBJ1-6	CASSQSRGSYNSPLHF
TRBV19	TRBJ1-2	CASRDSPTGRSGGYTF
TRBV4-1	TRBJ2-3	CASSQDRGSDTQYF
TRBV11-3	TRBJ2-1	CASSLGGAGRTYNEQFF
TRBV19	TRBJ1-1	CASTLDRASEAFF
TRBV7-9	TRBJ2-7	CASNLQGGSDEQYF